Listed below are T cell receptor beta chains from one sample, sequenced in a study of blood T cells in healthy people across ages. TCRdb reanalysed the 5' RACE reads using MiXCR and keeps one entry per CDR3 protein. Of hundreds of thousands of distinct CDR3 sequences in the sample, around 21% were seen once. The sequencing sample was made of blood. These receptors were collected from a man between 65 and 85 years old in good health. Both conserved end residues are part of each CDR3. A D gene is named only where the DNA matches it firmly. Clone size is shown for a subset of rows, as once, few, many or a class of expanded clone.

TRBJ1-1 TRBV5-6 NA NA TGTGCCAGCAGCTGGATCACTGAAGCTTTCTTT CASSWITEAFF
TRBJ2-7 TRBV3-1 NA few TGTGCCAGCAGCCAAGATGACAGAACCCCTTACGAGCAGTACTTC CASSQDDRTPYEQYF
TRBJ1-5 TRBV5-1 NA NA TGCGCCAGCAGCTTGGGCGGTAGCGGCAATCAGCCCCAGCATTTT CASSLGGSGNQPQHF
TRBJ2-1 TRBV24-1 NA NA TGTGCCACCAGTGATCCAGGCAGGGCTTACAATGAGCAGTTCTTC CATSDPGRAYNEQFF
TRBJ2-5 TRBV2 NA NA TGTGCCAGTGTCGCGTCCCTGACTTTGTACCAAGAGACCCAGTACTTC CASVASLTLYQETQYF
TRBJ1-4 TRBV10-3 NA NA TGTGCCATCAGTGAGTCCCGGAGCAGCGAGAATGAAAAACTGTTTTTT CAISESRSSENEKLFF
TRBJ2-5 TRBV20-1 NA NA TGCAGTGCTAGAAGCGATCAAGAGACCCAGTACTTC CSARSDQETQYF
TRBJ2-7 TRBV27 NA many TGTGCCAGCACAGCAATTTACGAGCAGTACTTC CASTAIYEQYF
TRBJ2-4 TRBV4-3 NA NA TGCGCCGGCAGCTTGAATTTAGCCAAAAACATTCAGTACTTC CAGSLNLAKNIQYF
TRBJ2-7 TRBV27 TRBD2 NA TGTGCCAGCAGTTTATCGTCGACGGGAGGTTCGTACGAGCAGTACTTC CASSLSSTGGSYEQYF
TRBJ1-5 TRBV20-1 NA NA TGCAGTGCTGAGGGTCAGGTGAGCCAGCCCCAGCATTTT CSAEGQVSQPQHF
TRBJ1-1 TRBV5-1 NA NA TGCGCCAGCAGAAATGGACGGGGGGCAAACACTGAAGCTTTCTTT CASRNGRGANTEAFF
TRBJ2-7 TRBV19 NA NA TGTGCCAGTAGTGAGGGGTACGCCTACGAGCAGTACTTC CASSEGYAYEQYF
TRBJ1-1 TRBV7-9 TRBD1 few TGTGCCAGCAGCCCCCAAGGACAGGGGAGGGCTGAAGCTTTCTTT CASSPQGQGRAEAFF
TRBJ2-1 TRBV3-1 NA NA TGTGCCAGTAAGTTGGGAAGCTCCTACAATGAGCAGTTCTTC CASKLGSSYNEQFF
TRBJ1-6 TRBV20-1 NA NA TGCAGTGCTAGAGATGAGGGCCCCTATAATTCACCCCTCCACTTT CSARDEGPYNSPLHF